The clone carrying this T cell receptor beta chain is a singleton in its sample. Its antigen is unidentified. These data are taken from a study of cytomegalovirus exposure and HLA in healthy donors. Study background: The same platform was used for the approximately 120 validation repertoires as for the roughly 730 first-cohort repertoires, as reported in a later analysis. Study conclusions and caveats: It was reportedly the case that the classifier diagnosed cytomegalovirus status with high specificity and sensitivity. A few CMV-associated chains proved CMV antigen-specific in vitro.

Sequencing used immunoSEQ multiplex PCR; TCRdb keeps in-frame clones, though not all of them. Of 97,000 or so clones listed, roughly 89% are singletons. Material for sequencing was PBMCs. The sequence was obtained from a woman aged 25 to 39 in good health and CMV-seronegative.

The CDR3 DNA is TGTGCCAGCAGCTCTTCCCAGGGCATAGGGATATACGAGCAGTACTTC. As protein: CASSSSQGIGIYEQYF. The chain is built from TRBV7-9 and TRBJ2-7; possible D gene TRBD1, 5 bases. The V gene's germline CDR1 is SEHNR and CDR2 FQNEAQ (reference sequence). V lost 4 bases and J lost 4, with 20 bases in between. The CDR3 covers 16 residues.